This T cell receptor (beta chain) was profiled in a study of blood T cell repertoires in COVID-19. Study as a whole: COVID-19 samples from acute and convalescent phases originated in the United States, Italy and Spain.

The data were produced by immunoSEQ multiplex PCR, yet TCRdb's version contains in-frame clones alone and is incomplete. The table includes fewer than 300,000 clones, roughly 86% detected once. This clone was detected a few times. Trimming removed 7 bases from V and 0 bases from J, with 11 bases in between. The CDR3 contains 13 residues. From germline, CDR1 is SGHNT and CDR2 YYREEE (reference sequence). Sequencing was performed on peripheral blood. This chain uses TRBV5-4 with TRBJ2-7, with D possibly being TRBD2 (6 bases). The TCR sequence derives from a man aged 40-49 years who had recovered from COVID-19. This chain's CDR3 is CASRRESSYEQYF. The CDR3 nucleotides are TGTGCCAGCCGGAGGGAGAGCTCCTACGAGCAGTACTTC.